This entry lists 30 T cell receptor beta chains sequenced from one sample in a study of T cell changes during pregnancy in multiple sclerosis. The repertoire was sequenced with immunoSEQ multiplex PCR; TCRdb's copy has only in-frame clones and lacks some. The sample records just under 20,000 clones, 80% to 90% being singletons. Source: CD8+ T cells from peripheral blood mononuclear cells, taken in the second trimester of pregnancy. The receptor source for this set is a female donor in good health, enrolled as a control in a pregnancy study.

The chain links TRBV7-9 to TRBJ2-3; 7 nucleotides line up with TRBD1. This CDR3 is 16 amino acids long. The J segment lost 5 bases and the V segment lost 5 bases, leaving 13 bases of the junction unmatched. Germline V CDR1 and CDR2: SEHNR, FQNEAQ (reference sequence). The CDR3 DNA sequence: TGTGCCAGCAGCCCACCGTTCGGGACAGCCGAAGATACGCAGTATTTT. It translates to CASSPPFGTAEDTQYF.

V gene TRBV21-1 combines with J gene TRBJ2-3; TRBD2 reflects the table's D call only, with no check against the DNA. TRBV21-1 counts as a pseudogene. This CDR3 region has 16 residues. CDR3 protein: CASSKGSGPSTDTQYF. The CDR3 DNA reads TGTGCCAGCAGCAAAGGAAGCGGACCTAGCACAGATACGCAGTATTTT.

In this sample, this clone turned up a few times. Here the CDR3 reads CASSEKASGGDDTQYF. The CDR3 bases are TGTGCCAGCAGTGAAAAGGCTAGCGGGGGGGATGATACGCAGTATTTT. This rearrangement joins TRBV6-4 to TRBJ2-3; 12 bases are shared with TRBD2. The CDR3 extends over 16 amino acids. Unmatched junction bases numbered 7, after V lost 3 bases and J lost 6 bases. The germline gives CDR1 MRHNA, CDR2 SNTAGT.

The chain carries TRBV7-9 and TRBJ2-7, with a weak D call TRBD1 (5 bases). V gave up 0 bases and J gave up 3 bases, with 12 bases separating them. The CDR3 covers 15 residues. Germline CDR1 SEHNR, CDR2 FQNEAQ (reference sequence). The CDR3 nucleotides read TGTGCCAGCAGCTTAGCCCAGGGTATAATCTACGAGCAGTACTTC. It yields the protein CASSLAQGIIYEQYF.

V gene TRBV5-1 combines with J gene TRBJ2-3, with TRBD2 matching 11 bases. CDR3 length equals 15 residues. Looked up from germline, CDR1 is SGHRS and CDR2 is YFSETQ. Losses at the gene ends were 3 bases for V and 0 bases for J; bases not matched to a gene: 0. CDR3 sequence reads: CASSWTSGSTDTQYF. In nucleotides, the CDR3 is TGCGCCAGCAGCTGGACTAGCGGGAGCACAGATACGCAGTATTTT.

As to this clone: At one end, the junction sequence differs from germline, possibly due to a read error. Other nucleotide sequences from this sample produce the same CDR3. J is TRBJ1-1 and V is TRBV7-6; 10 nucleotides agree with TRBD1. This CDR3 region has 14 residues. Germline CDR1 is SGHVS and CDR2 is FNYEAQ. The CDR3 is CASRTGTGATEAFF. The CDR3 DNA reads TGCGCCAGCAGGACCGGGACAGGGGCCACTGAAGCTTTCTTT.

The chain recombines TRBV6-5 with TRBJ2-7; 9 bases are a match to TRBD1. CDR3 length: 13 residues. Germline trimming cut 5 bases from V and 4 bases from J; bases unmatched to any gene: 3. From germline, CDR1 is MNHEY and CDR2 SVGAGI. The CDR3 region is CASSGTGTYEQYF. The CDR3 DNA follows: TGTGCCAGCAGTGGGACAGGGACGTACGAGCAGTACTTC.

The chain couples TRBV5-1 to TRBJ2-3; 7 bases fit TRBD2. This CDR3 comprises 16 residues. Germline V lookup: CDR1 SGHRS, CDR2 YFSETQ. The ends lost 5 bases at V and 4 bases at J; junction bases unmatched: 13. CDR3 DNA: TGCGCCAGCAGTCCCTCCGGAGGCGGGAGCCCAGATACGCAGTATTTT. It specifies CASSPSGGGSPDTQYF.

V gene TRBV27 combines with J gene TRBJ1-5; maybe TRBD1 (6 bases). CDR1 and CDR2 from the germline V gene are MNHEY and SMNVEV (reference sequence). With 3 bases removed from V and 7 bases from J, the gap between germline ends came to 13 bases. This CDR3 contains 14 residues. CDR3 DNA: TGTGCCAGCAGTTTTACAGGGTCAGTCCAGCCCCAGCATTTT. Its translation is CASSFTGSVQPQHF.

This clone was counted once. The rearrangement joins TRBV9 to TRBJ1-4; 9 bases align to TRBD1. CDR1 and CDR2 (germline): SGDLS, YYNGEE. The V gene end was trimmed by 4 bases and the J gene end by 0 bases; junction bases not matched to a gene: 4. The CDR3 sequence is 16 residues long. This chain's CDR3 is CASSRDRAATNEKLFF. The CDR3 DNA is TGTGCCAGCAGCCGGGACAGGGCTGCAACTAATGAAAAACTGTTTTTT.

The chain combines TRBV4-1 with TRBJ2-5; 7 positions match TRBD1. The CDR3 runs 16 residues. V was pared by 4 bases and J by 4 bases, with 12 bases of the junction left unmatched. In germline, CDR1 is MGHRA, CDR2 YSYEKL. Here the CDR3 DNA reads TGCGCCAGCAGCCCCCAAACAGGGGACGATGGAGAGACCCAGTACTTC. This gives the protein CASSPQTGDDGETQYF.

The chain links TRBV4-1 to TRBJ1-5; D is ambiguous. The CDR3 is 15 residues long. The germline CDR1 and CDR2 sequences are MGHRA and YSYEKL. V lost 0 bases and J 7 bases, leaving 13 bases between the germline ends. The CDR3 loop is CASSQDPTTGQPQHF. Here the CDR3 DNA reads TGCGCCAGCAGCCAAGATCCCACAACCGGGCAGCCCCAGCATTTT.

This chain uses TRBV7-3 with TRBJ2-1; TRBD1 is a possible D gene (6 bases). The CDR3 length is 13 residues. Germline CDR1 reads SGHTA; CDR2 reads FQGTGA. Trimming shortened V by 4 bases and J by 8 bases, and 12 bases separated the two germline ends. CDR3 nucleotide sequence: TGTGCCAGCAGCTCCACAGGGTGGGATGAGCAGTTCTTC. Translating gives CASSSTGWDEQFF. Full variable domain (remainder filled in from reference TRBV7-3 and TRBJ2-1): GAGVSQTPSNKVTEKGKYVELRCDPISGHTALYWYRQSLGQGPEFLIYFQGTGAADDSGLPNDRFFAVRPEGSVSTLKIQRTERGDSAVYLCASSSTGWDEQFFGPGTRLTVL.

As for this clone: The limits of the CDR3 on the DNA are not certain, so only TCRdb's listed CDR3 is given. The chain recombines TRBV21-1 with TRBJ2-7; TRBD1 reflects the table's D call only, with no check against the DNA. TRBV21-1 is given as a pseudogene. A total of 17 residues make up the CDR3, ends included. The CDR3 loop reads CASSKVGGGAEAYEQYF.

This clone was seen once. The chain combines TRBV12-1 with TRBJ1-1. TRBV12-1 is recorded as a pseudogene. The CDR3 runs to 14 residues. As DNA, the CDR3 is TGTGCCAGCAGCCCGAACCGAGCTAACACTGAAGCTTTCTTT. Translated: CASSPNRANTEAFF.

The gene calls are TRBV28 and TRBJ2-7; D uncertain. Trimming took off 2 bases at V and 5 bases at J, with 10 bases between the two ends. The CDR3 has 13 residues. The germline V gene has CDR1 MDHEN and CDR2 SYDVKM. In DNA form, the CDR3 reads TGTGCCAGCAGTTTACTATATTCGAACGAGCAGTACTTC. It codes for CASSLLYSNEQYF.

The chain carries TRBV6-1 and TRBJ2-1; D is ambiguous. In germline, CDR1 is MNHNS, CDR2 SASEGT. V lost 3 bases and J 10 bases, leaving 13 bases between the germline ends. The CDR3 extends over 13 amino acids. The CDR3 region is CASSDDFIGEQFF. CDR3 DNA: TGTGCCAGCAGTGACGACTTTATCGGGGAGCAGTTCTTC.

V and J are TRBV9 and TRBJ2-1, with D unclear. The CDR3 consists of 15 residues. Trimming took 3 bases from V and 3 from J, leaving 13 bases between them. Germline CDR1 SGDLS, CDR2 YYNGEE. DNA for the CDR3: TGTGCCAGCAGCGGATCTAGTTTAATCTACAATGAGCAGTTCTTC. Its protein is CASSGSSLIYNEQFF.

The chain combines TRBV27 with TRBJ2-7; D possibly corresponds to TRBD1 (6 bases). CDR1 is MNHEY, CDR2 SMNVEV, per germline (reference sequence). Trimming removed 4 bases from V and 3 bases from J, with 13 bases in between. CDR3 size: 14 residues. CDR3 in DNA: TGTGCCAGCAGTTACGCACAGGGAATCTACGAGCAGTACTTC. It codes for CASSYAQGIYEQYF.

The genes are TRBV19 and TRBJ1-1; perhaps TRBD1 as D (5 bases). V lost 5 bases and J 2 bases, leaving 12 bases between the germline ends. The CDR3 runs 14 residues. Germline V gene data show CDR1 as LNHDA and CDR2 as SQIVND (reference sequence). The CDR3 DNA reads TGTGCCAGTAGTCCCGACAGTTCAAACACTGAAGCTTTCTTT. It encodes CASSPDSSNTEAFF.

The chain has TRBV6-5 and TRBJ1-4, with 9 bases lining up with TRBD1. CDR1 and CDR2 (germline): MNHEY, SVGAGI. J lost 6 bases, V lost 2 bases, and 7 bases had no gene match. The CDR3 covers 16 residues. CDR3 in DNA: TGTGCCAGCAGTTACCGGGTCGGGACAGGGCATGAAAAACTGTTTTTT. The encoded protein is CASSYRVGTGHEKLFF.

The V call is TRBV5-4, the J call TRBJ2-7; perhaps TRBD2 as D (6 bases). CDR3 length equals 12 residues. The germline CDR1 and CDR2 sequences are SGHNT and YYREEE (reference sequence). V was trimmed by 5 bases and J by 2 bases, leaving 8 bases between them. The CDR3 nucleotides are TGTGCCAGCAGGGGGGGAGCCTACGAGCAGTACTTC. Its translation: CASRGGAYEQYF.

The V gene is TRBV6-1, the J gene TRBJ1-2; D call uncertain. Trimming took off 2 bases at V and 0 bases at J, with 10 bases between the two ends. Germline V gives CDR1 MNHNS, CDR2 SASEGT. The CDR3 runs to 15 residues. The CDR3 sequence is CASSEIADANYGYTF. The CDR3 DNA reads as TGTGCCAGCAGTGAAATCGCGGATGCTAACTATGGCTACACCTTC.

This chain connects TRBV27 to TRBJ2-1, with 8 bases fitting TRBD2. Germline V gene data show CDR1 as MNHEY and CDR2 as SMNVEV (reference sequence). Germline trimming cut 2 bases from V and 7 bases from J; bases unmatched to any gene: 7. This CDR3 is 15 amino acids long. CDR3 nucleotide sequence: TGTGCCAGCAGTTTAGTCGGGAGGGCTGGAAATGAGCAGTTCTTC. Translation: CASSLVGRAGNEQFF.

This chain connects TRBV4-1 to TRBJ2-1; 7 bases align to TRBD2. This CDR3 has 16 amino acids. The junction had 7 bases not matched to a gene; V was cut back by 0 bases and J by 5 bases. In germline, CDR1 is MGHRA, CDR2 YSYEKL. CDR3 sequence: CASSQDASGANNEQFF. CDR3 nucleotides: TGCGCCAGCAGCCAAGATGCTAGCGGAGCCAACAATGAGCAGTTCTTC.

The genes are TRBV13 and TRBJ2-1; perhaps TRBD2 as D (6 bases). CDR1 and CDR2 from the germline V gene are PRHDT and FYEKMQ (reference sequence). Trimming pared 5 bases from V and 7 bases from J, leaving 21 bases between. The CDR3 is 16 amino acids. Written as DNA, the CDR3 is TGTGCCAGCAGCCTACCGATCGGGGCCGGAGGGAATGAGCAGTTCTTC. Translated: CASSLPIGAGGNEQFF.

The chain is built from TRBV15 and TRBJ2-3; 10 bases line up with TRBD1. V shed 6 bases and J 3 bases; nucleotides not matched to a gene: 6. This CDR3 spans 15 amino acids. Per germline, CDR1 LNHNV and CDR2 YYDKDF (reference sequence). The CDR3 nucleotides read TGTGCCACCAGGGTGGGGACAGGGGTAACAGATACGCAGTATTTT. Amino acid sequence: CATRVGTGVTDTQYF.

This rearrangement joins TRBV11-2 to TRBJ2-1; maybe TRBD2 (6 bases). The germline V and J ends were trimmed by 5 bases and 9 bases, with 11 bases remaining between them. Germline V gene sequence: CDR1 SGHAT, CDR2 FQNNGV. CDR3 length: 12 amino acids. The CDR3 bases are TGTGCCAGCAGCCTAGGGGACTCTGAGCAGTTCTTC. It yields the protein CASSLGDSEQFF.

This clone came up a few times. This chain connects TRBV19 to TRBJ1-6, with 9 bases that match TRBD1. The germline CDR1 and CDR2 sequences are LNHDA and SQIVND (reference sequence). Trimming at V came to 0 bases and at J to 9 bases, leaving 6 bases not matched to a gene. The CDR3 extends over 16 amino acids. CDR3 nucleotides: TGTGCCAGTAGTATAGATTCCGGGACAGGGAGTTCACCCCTCCACTTT. Its translation: CASSIDSGTGSSPLHF.

The chain employs TRBV28 and TRBJ2-2; 10 bases are shared with TRBD2. Trimming cost V 7 bases and J 7 bases; bases outside gene matches: 6. From germline, CDR1 is MDHEN and CDR2 SYDVKM. This CDR3 is 14 amino acids long. CDR3 in amino acids: CASTFGTSVGELFF. CDR3 sequence (DNA): TGTGCCAGCACCTTCGGGACTAGCGTCGGGGAGCTGTTTTTT.